The 32 T cell receptor beta chains below were found in one sample sequenced in a study of identical twins. TCRdb re-called the 5' RACE reads through MiXCR, storing one row per CDR3 protein. Of about 200,000 distinct CDR3 sequences detected, 7.5% appear once; the ten largest clones hold less than 2%. These sequences were also reported in another study, on yellow fever vaccine responses in identical twins.

Sequenced sample: memory (CD45RO+) T cells sorted from blood. These TCRs come from a woman between 18 and 30 years old in good health.

The chain uses TRBV25-1 and TRBJ2-1, with 7 bases aligning to TRBD2. Germline values: CDR1 MGHDK, CDR2 SYGVNS. Unmatched junction bases numbered 7, after V lost 1 base and J lost 7 bases. This CDR3 is built from 15 residues. The CDR3 here is CASSEWGEGRNEQFF. The CDR3 DNA reads as TGTGCCAGCAGTGAATGGGGGGAGGGCCGTAATGAGCAGTTCTTC.

The gene calls are TRBV4-2 and TRBJ2-1, with 7 positions matching TRBD2. The V and J ends lost 1 base and 4 bases, in that order; junction bases with no gene match: 7. The length of the CDR3 is 16 residues. Germline V gives CDR1 LGHNA, CDR2 YNFKEQ. CDR3 nucleotides: TGTGCCAGCAGCCAAGGCTTTGGGGGGGATTACAATGAGCAGTTCTTC. As protein: CASSQGFGGDYNEQFF.

This clonotype was detected many times. The chain joins TRBV5-5 to TRBJ2-1, with D possibly matching TRBD2 (6 bases). Germline V gives CDR1 SGHKS, CDR2 YYEKEE (reference sequence). V was pared by 0 bases and J by 10 bases, with 14 bases between. This CDR3 comprises 14 residues. The CDR3 bases are TGTGCCAGCAGCTTGGCTCCCCTAGCGATCGAGCAGTTCTTC. This translates into CASSLAPLAIEQFF.

This clonotype was found many times. The chain couples TRBV20-1 to TRBJ1-4; perhaps TRBD1 as D (5 bases). The CDR3 has 14 residues. Germline assignment: CDR1 DFQATT and CDR2 SNEGSKA (reference sequence). Trimming cost V 6 bases and J 4 bases, with 15 bases left between them. The CDR3 DNA reads as TGCAGTGCCGCGTCGGTGCAGGGTAATGAAAAACTGTTTTTT. Its protein is CSAASVQGNEKLFF.

This clonotype was detected ten times or more. V gene TRBV5-5 combines with J gene TRBJ2-2; TRBD1 matches at 7 bases. The V and J ends lost 0 bases and 8 bases, in that order; junction bases with no gene match: 7. The CDR3 sequence is 15 residues long. Per germline, CDR1 SGHKS and CDR2 YYEKEE (reference sequence). The CDR3 is CASSLDRGLWGELFF. CDR3 in DNA: TGTGCCAGCAGCTTGGATAGGGGGCTTTGGGGGGAGCTGTTTTTT.

The chain employs TRBV11-2 and TRBJ2-1; D not resolved. The CDR3 has 11 residues. Trimming took off 7 bases at V and 5 bases at J, with 6 bases between the two ends. The germline V gene encodes CDR1 SGHAT and CDR2 FQNNGV. The CDR3 loop reads CASTQNNEQFF. CDR3 sequence (DNA): TGTGCCAGCACCCAAAACAATGAGCAGTTCTTC.

The gene calls are TRBV6-2 or TRBV6-3 and TRBJ2-7; possibly TRBD1 or TRBD2 for D (5 bases each). This CDR3 contains 18 residues. Germline CDR1 and CDR2: MNHEY and SVGEGT. The V and J ends lost 5 bases and 3 bases respectively, with 26 bases between them. CDR3: CASSTAPEQATRGYEQYF. CDR3 bases: TGTGCCAGCAGTACGGCACCGGAACAGGCGACGAGGGGCTACGAGCAGTACTTC.

This clonotype has a handful of counts. V is TRBV6-5 and J is TRBJ1-2; D is undetermined. V was cut by 4 bases and J by 4 bases, with 10 bases left in between. This CDR3 region has 13 residues. Germline V gene data show CDR1 as MNHEY and CDR2 as SVGAGI. The CDR3 here is CASSLSPLYGYTF. The DNA for the CDR3 is TGTGCCAGCAGTTTATCCCCCCTCTATGGCTACACCTTC.

In this sample, this clonotype turned up many times. The chain uses TRBV7-9 and TRBJ1-4; D not resolved. V was shortened by 0 bases and J by 5 bases, with 4 bases between the two germline ends. The germline V gene encodes CDR1 SEHNR and CDR2 FQNEAQ (reference sequence). The CDR3 sequence is 13 residues long. CDR3 region: CASSLAWNEKLFF. CDR3 DNA: TGTGCCAGCAGCTTAGCGTGGAATGAAAAACTGTTTTTT.

In its sample, this clonotype was seen many times. The chain carries TRBV4-3 and TRBJ2-7; 10 bases map to TRBD1. The CDR3 contains 15 residues. With V trimmed by 3 bases and J by 6 bases, 8 bases remained unmatched. Germline values: CDR1 LGHNA, CDR2 YSLEER. The CDR3 sequence: CASSQHSGTGAEQYF. CDR3 DNA sequence: TGCGCCAGCAGCCAGCATTCCGGGACAGGGGCCGAGCAGTACTTC.

The J gene is TRBJ2-1, the V gene TRBV11-2; possible D gene TRBD2, 9 bases. The CDR3 runs to 19 residues. V was shortened by 2 bases and J by 8 bases, with 28 bases between the two germline ends. The germline CDR1 and CDR2 sequences are SGHAT and FQNNGV. CDR3 coding DNA: TGTGCCAGCAGCTTACGACATCCGCCAGGGGGCGGGGGGGTCCATGAGCAGTTCTTC. It specifies CASSLRHPPGGGGVHEQFF.

This clonotype has a handful of counts. The chain employs TRBV6-2 or TRBV6-3 and TRBJ2-1; maybe TRBD2 (6 bases). The CDR3 is made up of 18 amino acids. CDR1 and CDR2 from the germline V gene are MNHEY and SVGEGT. Deletions cut 4 bases from V and 5 bases from J, with 24 bases between. This CDR3 is CASSSPRGIREVNNEQFF. The DNA of the CDR3 is TGTGCCAGCAGTTCGCCCCGGGGTATTAGGGAGGTCAACAATGAGCAGTTCTTC.

This clonotype has a count of ten or more. The chain has TRBV5-5 and TRBJ2-1; unclear D gene. The CDR3 is made up of 14 amino acids. CDR1 and CDR2 from the germline V gene are SGHKS and YYEKEE (reference sequence). V lost 0 bases to trimming and J lost 6 bases, with 10 bases between them. CDR3 protein: CASSLAGSGNEQFF. In DNA, the CDR3 is TGTGCCAGCAGCTTGGCCGGATCGGGCAATGAGCAGTTCTTC.

This clonotype showed up just a few times. The V and J genes are TRBV7-9 and TRBJ2-3; 7 bases fit TRBD1. CDR3 length: 14 amino acids. The germline gives CDR1 SEHNR, CDR2 FQNEAQ (reference sequence). The J segment lost 1 base and the V segment lost 7 bases, leaving 5 bases of the junction unmatched. The CDR3 is CASKGTDRTDTQYF. As DNA, the CDR3 is TGTGCCAGCAAAGGGACAGACCGCACAGATACGCAGTATTTT. Full variable domain (missing parts from reference TRBV7-9 and TRBJ2-3): DTGVSQNPRHKITKRGQNVTFRCDPISEHNRLYWYRQTLGQGPEFLTYFQNEAQLEKSRLLSDRFSAERPKGSFSTLEIQRTEQGDSAMYLCASKGTDRTDTQYFGPGTRLTVL.

This clonotype was detected a few times. The J gene is TRBJ2-3, the V gene TRBV5-4, with 9 bases that match TRBD1. CDR3 length equals 13 residues. The germline CDR1 and CDR2 sequences are SGHNT and YYREEE (reference sequence). V gave up 4 bases and J gave up 13 bases; unmatched junction bases: 10. The CDR3 sequence is CASSETGGRVEYF. In DNA, the CDR3 is TGTGCCAGCAGCGAGACAGGGGGAAGGGTCGAGTATTTT.

This clonotype has more than one count but fewer than ten. The CDR3 DNA reads as TGTGCCAGCAGTGGTTCAGCGGGAGGGCCCTACGAGCAGTACTTC. It specifies CASSGSAGGPYEQYF. The chain is built from TRBV28 and TRBJ2-7, with 10 bases identical to TRBD2. This CDR3 comprises 15 residues. V trimming: 5 bases; J trimming: 2 bases; junction bases outside the gene matches: 6. CDR1 and CDR2 (germline): MDHEN, SYDVKM. The complete variable domain, with remaining parts taken from reference TRBV28 and TRBJ2-7, reads DVKVTQSSRYLVKRTGEKVFLECVQDMDHENMFWYRQDPGLGLRLIYFSYDVKMKEKGDIPEGYSVSREKKERFSLILESASTNQTSMYLCASSGSAGGPYEQYFGPGTRLTVT.

This clonotype was recorded at least ten times. This sequence joins TRBV5-1 and TRBJ1-1; perhaps TRBD1 as D (6 bases). V was trimmed by 0 bases and J by 6 bases, leaving 12 bases between them. The CDR3 sequence is 14 residues long. The germline V gene has CDR1 SGHRS and CDR2 YFSETQ. The CDR3 reads CASSLGDIFSEAFF. In nucleotides, the CDR3 is TGCGCCAGCAGCTTGGGGGACATTTTCTCTGAAGCTTTCTTT.

As concerns this clonotype: Being one base from a much bigger clone, this may be a read error. The chain joins TRBV20-1 to TRBJ2-3; weak D call: TRBD1 (5 bases). Germline loops: CDR1 DFQATT, CDR2 SNEGSKA (reference sequence). V was cut by 5 bases and J by 1 base, with 16 bases left in between. The CDR3 has 15 amino acids. Here the CDR3 DNA reads TGCAGTGCTCGCCAACCGACAGCTGGCACAGATACGCAGTATTTT. It encodes CSARQPTAGTDTQYF.

The chain employs TRBV5-6 and TRBJ1-1; D is unclear. V gave up 2 bases and J gave up 3 bases, with 11 bases separating them. In germline, CDR1 is SGHDT, CDR2 YYEEEE. The CDR3 covers 14 residues. The CDR3 DNA is TGTGCCAGCAGCTTCGTAGGGTTGGACACTGAAGCTTTCTTT. It yields the protein CASSFVGLDTEAFF.

This clonotype was found many times. This sequence joins TRBV9 and TRBJ2-3, with D perhaps given as TRBD1 or TRBD2 (7 bases each). Germline assignment: CDR1 SGDLS and CDR2 YYNGEE. V shed 4 bases and J shed 2 bases, with 14 bases lying between them. The CDR3 is made up of 15 amino acids. The CDR3 DNA reads as TGTGCCAGCAGCCCAGGGGGGGGGGCCACAGATACGCAGTATTTT. Translated, it gives CASSPGGGATDTQYF. The whole variable domain, filled in from reference TRBV9 and TRBJ2-3, reads DSGVTQTPKHLITATGQRVTLRCSPRSGDLSVYWYQQSLDQGLQFLIQYYNGEERAKGNILERFSAQQFPDLHSELNLSSLELGDSALYFCASSPGGGATDTQYFGPGTRLTVL.

In its sample, this clonotype was seen a few times. The rearrangement joins TRBV7-9 to TRBJ2-3; 9 nucleotides agree with TRBD1. V lost 5 bases and J lost 4; bases outside the gene matches: 10. This CDR3 is 16 amino acids long. The germline gives CDR1 SEHNR, CDR2 FQNEAQ (reference sequence). The CDR3 is CASSPWTGEGPDTQYF. The CDR3 DNA follows: TGTGCCAGCAGCCCCTGGACAGGGGAGGGCCCAGATACGCAGTATTTT.

This clonotype has only a few counts. V and J are TRBV30 and TRBJ1-2; TRBD1 matches at 8 bases. The CDR3 has 14 residues. V lost 5 bases to trimming and J lost 9 bases; unmatched junction nucleotides: 14. Per germline, CDR1 GTSNPN and CDR2 SVGIG (reference sequence). This chain's CDR3 is CAWCPGDRRKSYTF. The CDR3 nucleotides read TGTGCCTGGTGCCCTGGGGACAGGAGGAAGAGCTACACCTTC.

The rearrangement links TRBV5-1 to TRBJ2-5; either TRBD1 or TRBD2 may supply D (5 bases each). CDR1 and CDR2 from the germline V gene are SGHRS and YFSETQ. V lost 2 bases and J lost 5, with 19 bases in between. The CDR3 is made up of 16 amino acids. The CDR3 loop reads CASSFNRDPQMETQYF. CDR3 in DNA: TGCGCCAGCAGCTTCAATCGGGACCCCCAAATGGAGACCCAGTACTTC. Filled out from reference TRBV5-1 and TRBJ2-5, the complete variable domain reads KAGVTQTPRYLIKTRGQQVTLSCSPISGHRSVSWYQQTPGQGLQFLFEYFSETQRNKGNFPGRFSGRQFSNSRSEMNVSTLELGDSALYLCASSFNRDPQMETQYFGPGTRLLVL.

V is TRBV12-3 or TRBV12-4 and J is TRBJ2-2; D tentatively fits TRBD1 or TRBD2 (5 bases each). The CDR3 is 17 residues long. Trimming left V 7 bases short and J 4 bases short, with 22 bases between. The DNA of the CDR3 is TGTGCCAGCATGCCGGGAATAGGTCAGGGAAGCACCGGGGAGCTGTTTTTT. Residues: CASMPGIGQGSTGELFF.

The chain links TRBV5-5 to TRBJ1-2, with D hard to call. V gave up 4 bases and J gave up 3 bases, with 16 bases separating them. The CDR3 totals 15 residues. The germline CDR1 and CDR2 sequences are SGHKS and YYEKEE (reference sequence). CDR3 DNA: TGTGCCAGCAGCCCAACCATATCCTGGGACTATGGCTACACCTTC. Residues: CASSPTISWDYGYTF.

This clonotype was seen ten or more times. The chain recombines TRBV7-2 with TRBJ2-3; 9 bases are shared with TRBD2. The V gene's germline CDR1 is SGHTA and CDR2 FQGNSA. V gave up 6 bases and J gave up 2 bases; unmatched junction bases: 9. This CDR3 is 16 amino acids long. The CDR3 DNA is TGTGCCAGCAGTTCTCAGGGGACTAGCCCCACAGATACGCAGTATTTT. This gives the protein CASSSQGTSPTDTQYF.

This clonotype has at least ten counts. The rearrangement joins TRBV4-2 to TRBJ1-1; TRBD1 matches at 9 bases. The CDR3 runs 18 residues. The V and J ends lost 1 base and 3 bases, in that order; junction bases with no gene match: 12. CDR1 is LGHNA and CDR2 is YNFKEQ in the germline V gene. CDR3 sequence: CASSQGGGGTGWDTEAFF. In DNA form, the CDR3 reads TGTGCCAGCAGCCAAGGAGGGGGGGGGACAGGGTGGGACACTGAAGCTTTCTTT.

This clonotype occurred many times. The chain uses TRBV29-1 and TRBJ2-1, with 10 nucleotides matching TRBD2. V gave up 2 bases and J gave up 4 bases; unmatched junction bases: 5. This CDR3 has 15 residues. CDR1 and CDR2 (germline): SQVTM, ANQGSEA. CDR3: CSVERALAGYNEQFF. CDR3 DNA sequence: TGCAGCGTTGAAAGGGCACTAGCGGGGTACAATGAGCAGTTCTTC.

The chain recombines TRBV7-3 with TRBJ2-1; no clear D. CDR1 SGHTA and CDR2 FQGTGA come from the germline V gene. V was shortened by 8 bases and J by 9 bases, with 17 bases between the two germline ends. The CDR3 loop spans 13 amino acids. The CDR3 nucleotides are TGTGCCAGCTCGGCGGACCCCAACCCTGAGCAGTTCTTC. Its translation is CASSADPNPEQFF.

The chain carries TRBV28 and TRBJ2-3, with TRBD2 matching 8 bases. This CDR3 contains 15 residues. The germline V gene encodes CDR1 MDHEN and CDR2 SYDVKM. With 10 bases clipped from V and 2 bases from J, the junction kept 11 bases outside the gene matches. Written as DNA, the CDR3 is TGTGCCACCACCGGGACTAGGTCTCTCACAGATACGCAGTATTTT. Translated: CATTGTRSLTDTQYF.

The gene calls are TRBV6-5 and TRBJ2-5; 8 positions agree with TRBD1. V trimming: 3 bases; J trimming: 5 bases; junction bases outside the gene matches: 8. The CDR3 consists of 15 residues. Per the germline V gene, CDR1 is MNHEY and CDR2 is SVGAGI. The CDR3 DNA is TGTGCCAGCAGTTATATGGACAGGGATGACGAGACCCAGTACTTC. This gives the protein CASSYMDRDDETQYF.

There are many counts of this clonotype. The chain employs TRBV24-1 and TRBJ2-2; D is unclear. Germline V gives CDR1 KGHDR, CDR2 SFDVKD. V lost 8 bases, J lost 0 bases, and 6 bases lay in between. This CDR3 has 13 amino acids. This CDR3 is CATKVPNTGELFF. As DNA, the CDR3 is TGTGCCACCAAGGTTCCGAACACCGGGGAGCTGTTTTTT.